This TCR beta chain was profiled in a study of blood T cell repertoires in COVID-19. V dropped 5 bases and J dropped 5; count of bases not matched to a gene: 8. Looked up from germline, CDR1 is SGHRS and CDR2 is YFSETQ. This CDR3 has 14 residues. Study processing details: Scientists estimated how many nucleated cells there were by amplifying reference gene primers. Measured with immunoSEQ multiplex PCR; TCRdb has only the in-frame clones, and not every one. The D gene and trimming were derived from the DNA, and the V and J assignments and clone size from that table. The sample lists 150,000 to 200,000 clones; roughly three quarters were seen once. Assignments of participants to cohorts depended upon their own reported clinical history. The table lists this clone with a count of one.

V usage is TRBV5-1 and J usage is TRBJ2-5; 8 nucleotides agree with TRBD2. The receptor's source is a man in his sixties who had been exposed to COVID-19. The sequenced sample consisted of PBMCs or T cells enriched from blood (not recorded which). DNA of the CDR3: TGCGCCAGCAGTTGGGGGACTAGAGAGGAGACCCAGTACTTC. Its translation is CASSWGTREETQYF.